This is a list of T cell receptor beta chains from one sample in a study of cytomegalovirus exposure and HLA in healthy donors. Assay used: immunoSEQ multiplex PCR; TCRdb lists only in-frame clones, some missing. The table lists approximately 140,000 clones, 78% of them singletons, with approximately 2.8% in the top ten. Sequences were obtained from PBMCs. These receptors were collected from a male donor in good health and CMV-seronegative. Both conserved end residues are part of each CDR3. Fields, in order: D gene, J gene, clone size, V gene, CDR3 DNA, CDR3 protein. A D gene is named only where the DNA matches it firmly. Some rows have no size entry. The others give once, few or many, or a class for an expanded clone.

TRBD1,TRBJ1-1,NA,TRBV18,TGTGCCAGCTCACATAGAGACAGGGGGACGGGTGAAGCTTTCTTT,CASSHRDRGTGEAFF
NA,TRBJ2-4,NA,TRBV25-1,TGTGCCAGCAGTCCGGGTCCTATCCTAGCCAAAAACATTCAGTACTTC,CASSPGPILAKNIQYF
TRBD1,TRBJ1-1,NA,TRBV27,TGTGCCAGCAGTGCATCAGGGGGCCGGAACACTGAAGCTTTCTTT,CASSASGGRNTEAFF
TRBD2,TRBJ2-5,few,TRBV14,TGTGCCAGCAGCCAAGTAGCGGGGGCCCTAGGGGCCCAGTACTTC,CASSQVAGALGAQYF
NA,TRBJ2-7,few,TRBV5-1,TGCGCCAGCAGCTTCTCAGGGGTTACCTTAACCTACGAGCAGTACTTC,CASSFSGVTLTYEQYF
TRBD1,TRBJ2-7,NA,TRBV5-4,TGTGCCAGCACCTCGACAGGGTTGTGGGACGAGCAGTACTTC,CASTSTGLWDEQYF
NA,TRBJ1-4,NA,TRBV4-2,TGTGCCAGCAGCCAGATTGACAGGCCGATTGCAACTAATGAAAAACTGTTTTTT,CASSQIDRPIATNEKLFF
NA,TRBJ2-5,NA,TRBV7-9,TGTGCCAGCCATAATCAGGGTAGCAAAGAGACCCAGTACTTC,CASHNQGSKETQYF
TRBD2,TRBJ2-1,NA,TRBV29-1,TGCAGCAAAGGGACTAGCTCACATGAGCAGTTCTTC,CSKGTSSHEQFF
NA,TRBJ1-4,NA,TRBV19,TGTGCCAGTAGTCCCCGGGGGGTCCAAAAACTGTTTTTT,CASSPRGVQKLFF
NA,TRBJ1-5,NA,TRBV4-1,TGCGCCAGCAGCCAAGCGGGGGAAGGTAGCGGTCAGCCCCAGCATTTT,CASSQAGEGSGQPQHF
NA,TRBJ2-1,once,TRBV9,TGTGCCAGCAGCTACAGCAATGAGCAGTTCTTC,CASSYSNEQFF
TRBD2,TRBJ2-2,NA,TRBV29-1,TGCAGCGCGCGGCTAGCGGGGGCTACCGGGGAGCTGTTTTTT,CSARLAGATGELFF
NA,TRBJ1-2,NA,TRBV5-6,TGTGCCAGCAGCTTGGGCTATTCAACGGGGGGCTACACCTTC,CASSLGYSTGGYTF
TRBD1,TRBJ1-2,NA,TRBV15,TGTGCCACCAGCAGAGATTGGGACAGGGCTCAAAGTGGCGGCTACACCTTC,CATSRDWDRAQSGGYTF
TRBD1,TRBJ2-7,NA,TRBV14,TGTGCCAGCAGCCCCCCTATCAGGACAGGGGCAACCTACGAGCAGTACTTC,CASSPPIRTGATYEQYF
TRBD1,TRBJ1-2,NA,TRBV9,TGTGCCAGCAGCGCGGGACAGTGGGGAGCTGGCTACACCTTC,CASSAGQWGAGYTF
NA,TRBJ1-5,NA,TRBV7-9,TGTGCCAGCAGCGCCGGGAGTAGCAATCAGCCCCAGCATTTT,CASSAGSSNQPQHF
NA,TRBJ2-7,NA,TRBV15,TGTGCCACCAGCAGAGGCAGGTCCTACGAGCAGTACTTC,CATSRGRSYEQYF
NA,TRBJ1-1,NA,TRBV5-4,TGTGCCAGCAGCCGAAGACAGATACTCACTGAAGCTTTCTTT,CASSRRQILTEAFF
TRBD2,TRBJ2-7,NA,TRBV7-8,TGTGCCAGCAGCTTACTAGCGGGAGGCGAGCAGTACTTC,CASSLLAGGEQYF
TRBD1,TRBJ2-5,NA,TRBV5-4,TGTGCCAGCAGTAGACAGGGGGCGACCCAGTACTTC,CASSRQGATQYF
TRBD1,TRBJ1-4,NA,TRBV7-6,TGTGCCAGCAGCCGGGACAGGGGCCTGCCTAATGAAAAACTGTTTTTT,CASSRDRGLPNEKLFF
NA,TRBJ1-1,NA,TRBV10-3,TGTGCCATCAACGGGGGATCAGGGACTGAAGCTTTCTTT,CAINGGSGTEAFF
NA,TRBJ2-1,once,TRBV11-2,TGTGCCAGCAGCTTCCGTAACTACAATGAGCAGTTCTTC,CASSFRNYNEQFF
TRBD2,TRBJ2-5,NA,TRBV27,TGTGCCAGCAGTCTAGCGGGGGGAGAGACCCAGTACTTC,CASSLAGGETQYF
TRBD1,TRBJ2-5,few,TRBV7-3,TGTGCCAGCAGCTGGACAGGGTCACACCAAGAGACCCAGTACTTC,CASSWTGSHQETQYF
TRBD1,TRBJ1-1,NA,TRBV27,TGTGCCAGCAGTTCGGGACAGTTGAACACTGAAGCTTTCTTT,CASSSGQLNTEAFF
NA,TRBJ1-1,NA,TRBV10-3,TGTGCCATCAGGCCTGACGGGTACACTGAAGCTTTCTTT,CAIRPDGYTEAFF
TRBD1,TRBJ1-1,NA,TRBV2,TGTGCCAGCAGTACGGGACAGTACACTGAAGCTTTCTTT,CASSTGQYTEAFF
TRBD2,TRBJ2-5,NA,TRBV5-1,TGCGCCAGCAGCACGGGACTAGCGGGAGGGCCCGGAGAGACCCAGTACTTC,CASSTGLAGGPGETQYF
TRBD1,TRBJ1-2,NA,TRBV7-9,TGTGCCAGCAGCCCCCGGGACAGGGTCCATGGCTACACCTTC,CASSPRDRVHGYTF
TRBD2,TRBJ2-3,NA,TRBV2,TGTGCCAGCAAGGGACTAGCGCAAAGCACAGATACGCAGTATTTT,CASKGLAQSTDTQYF
TRBD1,TRBJ1-5,NA,TRBV30,TGTGCCTGGAGTGTAGGCCGGCTCAGGGGGAATCAGCCCCAGCATTTT,CAWSVGRLRGNQPQHF
TRBD2,TRBJ2-7,few,TRBV5-4,TGTGCCAGCAGGTCACCGGACGGGGGGGCCTACGAGCAGTACTTC,CASRSPDGGAYEQYF
TRBD1,TRBJ1-4,NA,TRBV4-1,TGCGCCAGCAGCCAGGAGGGACAGGATAATGAAAAACTGTTTTTT,CASSQEGQDNEKLFF
NA,TRBJ2-7,NA,TRBV7-3,TGTGCCAGCAGCTTAGGCGGTTGGGACAACTCCTACGAGCAGTACTTC,CASSLGGWDNSYEQYF
TRBD2,TRBJ2-3,NA,TRBV6-4,TGTGCCAGCAGTCAGACGGGACTAGCGGGGGGGAGATATACGCAGTATTTT,CASSQTGLAGGRYTQYF
TRBD2,TRBJ2-4,NA,TRBV2,TGTGCCAGCAGGGCCCCGGGACTAGTCATTTTGGATAATCCCAAAAACATTCAGTACTTC,CASRAPGLVILDNPKNIQYF
TRBD1,TRBJ2-7,NA,TRBV5-1,TGCGCCAGCAGCTTTGACAGGGGAACCTACGAGCAGTACTTC,CASSFDRGTYEQYF
NA,TRBJ2-7,NA,TRBV9,TGTGCCAGCAGCGTAGGGCTGGGAGGTGCCTACGAGCAGTACTTC,CASSVGLGGAYEQYF
TRBD2,TRBJ2-1,once,TRBV18,TGTGCCAGCTCCTCGCGGGGTCGAGCGGGAGAAAGGGACAATGAGCAGTTCTTC,CASSSRGRAGERDNEQFF
NA,TRBJ1-4,NA,TRBV6-6,TGTGCCAGCAGTTACTCGGGGACACCTAATGAAAAACTGTTTTTT,CASSYSGTPNEKLFF
NA,TRBJ2-7,NA,TRBV4-2,TGTGCCAGCAGCCGACTTCAGTCGGTCCCGGAGGACGAGCAGTACTTC,CASSRLQSVPEDEQYF
NA,TRBJ1-5,NA,TRBV4-3,TGCGCCAGCAGCCAAGATAGTGAATGGACAGAAGATCAGCCCCAGCATTTT,CASSQDSEWTEDQPQHF
NA,TRBJ1-3,NA,TRBV4-2,TGTGCCAGCAGCCAACATACTGCGAACTCTGGAAACACCATATATTTT,CASSQHTANSGNTIYF
NA,TRBJ1-1,once,TRBV18,TGTGCCAGCTCACCACCGGGCAGCACTGAAGCTTTCTTT,CASSPPGSTEAFF
TRBD2,TRBJ2-3,NA,TRBV12-5,TGTGCTAGTGGTTTGGTAGGACGGGGACTAGGGCTAGATACGCAGTATTTT,CASGLVGRGLGLDTQYF
TRBD1,TRBJ1-2,NA,TRBV5-1,TGCGCCAGCAGCTTGGGGGCAGGGGGCAGGAATGGCTACACCTTC,CASSLGAGGRNGYTF
TRBD1,TRBJ1-3,few,TRBV7-8,TGTGCCCGCAGCCCCCTAGGACAGGGAATAGGAAACACCATATATTTT,CARSPLGQGIGNTIYF
NA,TRBJ1-5,NA,TRBV25-1,TGTGCCAGCAGTGTCACAGGTTATTCCCAGCATTTT,CASSVTGYSQHF
NA,TRBJ1-1,NA,TRBV6-5,TGTGCCAGCAGTTTGTTCGGGGGGGGTGCTGAAGCTTTCTTT,CASSLFGGGAEAFF
NA,TRBJ2-6,NA,TRBV18,TGTGCCAGCTCACCACTCTCAGATATCTCTGGGGCCAACGTCCTGACTTTC,CASSPLSDISGANVLTF
TRBD2,TRBJ2-3,few,TRBV4-3,TGCGCCAGCAGCCAACTATTAGCGGGGGGGCCCGGGGATACGCAGTATTTT,CASSQLLAGGPGDTQYF
TRBD2,TRBJ2-1,NA,TRBV19,TGTGCCAGTATGTGGCGGGGGTCCTACAATGAGCAGTTCTTC,CASMWRGSYNEQFF
TRBD2,TRBJ2-7,NA,TRBV30,TGTGCCTGGAGTGAACTAGCGGGGGTATACGAGCAGTACTTC,CAWSELAGVYEQYF
TRBD2,TRBJ2-3,NA,TRBV5-1,TGCGCCAGCACCCGCGGGGGGGCCACAGATACGCAGTATTTT,CASTRGGATDTQYF
NA,TRBJ2-1,NA,TRBV25-1,TGTGCCAGCAGCCGGGCCTCGAGGGAGGAGCAGTTCTTC,CASSRASREEQFF